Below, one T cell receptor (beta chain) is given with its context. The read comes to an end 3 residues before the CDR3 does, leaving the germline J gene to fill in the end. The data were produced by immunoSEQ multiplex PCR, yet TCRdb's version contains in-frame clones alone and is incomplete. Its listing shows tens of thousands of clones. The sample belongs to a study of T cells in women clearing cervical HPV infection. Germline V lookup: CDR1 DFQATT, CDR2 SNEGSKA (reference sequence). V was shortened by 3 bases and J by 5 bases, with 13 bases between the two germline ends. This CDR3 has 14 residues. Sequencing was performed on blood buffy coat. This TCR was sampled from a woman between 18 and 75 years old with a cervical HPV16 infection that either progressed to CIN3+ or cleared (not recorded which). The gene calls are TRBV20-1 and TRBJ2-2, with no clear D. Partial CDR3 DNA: TGCAGTGCTAGGGATGGTAAAGGGACCGGGGAG. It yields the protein CSARDGKGTGE. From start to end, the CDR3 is CSARDGKGTGELFF.